This TCR beta chain appears in the sequencing data of a study of identical twins. Germline V lookup: CDR1 SGHTA, CDR2 FQGNSA. The CDR3 spans 15 residues. V lost 0 bases, J lost 1 base, and 8 bases lay in between. TCRdb called the 5' RACE reads again in MiXCR, with one record for every CDR3 protein. The sample holds under 500,000 distinct CDR3 sequences, approximately 15% seen once. The data also belong to a second study, concerning yellow fever vaccine responses in identical twins.

The sequenced sample was CD4+ T cells sorted from blood. The source of this sequence is a woman in her late teens or twenties in good health. This chain connects TRBV7-2 to TRBJ2-3; weak D call: TRBD2 (6 bases). The CDR3 DNA reads as TGTGCCAGCAGCTTAGCGGAGCGGGGCACAGATACGCAGTATTTT. This gives the protein CASSLAERGTDTQYF.